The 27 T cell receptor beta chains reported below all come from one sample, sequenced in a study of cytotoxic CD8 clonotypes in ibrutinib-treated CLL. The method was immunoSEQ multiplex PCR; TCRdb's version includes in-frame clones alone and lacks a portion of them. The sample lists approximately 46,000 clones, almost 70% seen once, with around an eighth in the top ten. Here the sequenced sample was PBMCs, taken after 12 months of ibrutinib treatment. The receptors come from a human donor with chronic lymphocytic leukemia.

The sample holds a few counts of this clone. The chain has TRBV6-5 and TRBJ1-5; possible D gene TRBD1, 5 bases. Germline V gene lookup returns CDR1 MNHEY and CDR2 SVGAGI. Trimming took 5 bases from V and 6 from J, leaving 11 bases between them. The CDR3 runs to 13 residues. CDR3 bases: TGTGCCAGCAGTCGACTGGGGCCTCAGCCCCAGCATTTT. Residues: CASSRLGPQPQHF.

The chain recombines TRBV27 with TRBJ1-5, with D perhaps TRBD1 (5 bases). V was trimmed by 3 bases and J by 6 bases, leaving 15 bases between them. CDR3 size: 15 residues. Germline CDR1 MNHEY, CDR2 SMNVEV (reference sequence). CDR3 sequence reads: CASSLTRGVGQPQHF. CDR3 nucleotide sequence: TGTGCCAGCAGTTTGACACGGGGCGTAGGTCAGCCCCAGCATTTT.

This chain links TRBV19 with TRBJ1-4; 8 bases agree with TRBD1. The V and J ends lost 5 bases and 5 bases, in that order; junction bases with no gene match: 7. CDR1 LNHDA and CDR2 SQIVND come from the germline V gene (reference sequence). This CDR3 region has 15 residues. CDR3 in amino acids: CASSARGQENEKLFF. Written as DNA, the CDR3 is TGTGCCAGTAGTGCCCGGGGACAGGAGAATGAAAAACTGTTTTTT.

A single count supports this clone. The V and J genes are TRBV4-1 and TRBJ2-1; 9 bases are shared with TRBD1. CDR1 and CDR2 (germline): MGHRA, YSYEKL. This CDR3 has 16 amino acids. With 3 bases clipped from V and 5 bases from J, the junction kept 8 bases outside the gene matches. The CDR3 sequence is CASSHFRDRANNEQFF. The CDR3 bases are TGCGCCAGCAGCCACTTCCGGGACAGGGCCAACAATGAGCAGTTCTTC.

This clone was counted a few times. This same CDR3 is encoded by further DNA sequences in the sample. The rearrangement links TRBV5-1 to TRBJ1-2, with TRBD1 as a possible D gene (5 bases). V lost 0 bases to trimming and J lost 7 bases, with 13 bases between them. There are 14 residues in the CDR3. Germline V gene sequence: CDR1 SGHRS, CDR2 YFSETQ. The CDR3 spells CASSLGGTEGGYTF. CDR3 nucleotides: TGCGCCAGCAGCTTGGGAGGGACTGAGGGTGGCTACACCTTC.

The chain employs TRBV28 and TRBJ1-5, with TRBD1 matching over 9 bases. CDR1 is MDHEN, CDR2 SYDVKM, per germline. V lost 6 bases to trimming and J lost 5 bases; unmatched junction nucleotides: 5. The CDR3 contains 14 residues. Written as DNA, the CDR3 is TGTGCCAGCAGCCTGGGACAGGGCTATCAGCCCCAGCATTTT. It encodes CASSLGQGYQPQHF. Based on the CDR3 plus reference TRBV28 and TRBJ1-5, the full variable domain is DVKVTQSSRYLVKRTGEKVFLECVQDMDHENMFWYRQDPGLGLRLIYFSYDVKMKEKGDIPEGYSVSREKKERFSLILESASTNQTSMYLCASSLGQGYQPQHFGDGTRLSIL.

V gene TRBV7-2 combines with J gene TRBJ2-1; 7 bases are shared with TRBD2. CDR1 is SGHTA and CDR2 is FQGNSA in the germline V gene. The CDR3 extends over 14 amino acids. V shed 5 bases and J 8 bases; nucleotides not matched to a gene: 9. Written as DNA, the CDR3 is TGTGCCAGCAGCCGGGCGGGAGTCGCGCATGAGCAGTTCTTC. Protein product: CASSRAGVAHEQFF.

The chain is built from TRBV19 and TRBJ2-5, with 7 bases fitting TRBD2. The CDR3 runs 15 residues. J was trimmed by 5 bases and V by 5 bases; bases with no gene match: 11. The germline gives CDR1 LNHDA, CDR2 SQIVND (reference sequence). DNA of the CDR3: TGTGCCAGTAGTGATTGGGCGGGAGATGTTGAGACCCAGTACTTC. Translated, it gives CASSDWAGDVETQYF.

The CDR3 nucleotides are TGCGCCAGCAGCTTGTGGGCAGTTTCCTACGAGCAGTACTTC. The encoded protein is CASSLWAVSYEQYF. The V gene is TRBV5-1, the J gene TRBJ2-7; the D is unclear. The CDR3 runs to 14 residues. Germline V gene lookup returns CDR1 SGHRS and CDR2 YFSETQ. The V gene lost 1 base and the J gene lost 1 base, with 9 bases spanning the gap.

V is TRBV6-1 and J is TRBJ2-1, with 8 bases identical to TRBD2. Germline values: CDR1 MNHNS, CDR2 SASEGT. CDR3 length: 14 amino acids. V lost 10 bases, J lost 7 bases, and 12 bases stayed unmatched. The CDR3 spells CATSFGTSDNEQFF. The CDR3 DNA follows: TGTGCCACCTCATTCGGGACTAGTGATAATGAGCAGTTCTTC.

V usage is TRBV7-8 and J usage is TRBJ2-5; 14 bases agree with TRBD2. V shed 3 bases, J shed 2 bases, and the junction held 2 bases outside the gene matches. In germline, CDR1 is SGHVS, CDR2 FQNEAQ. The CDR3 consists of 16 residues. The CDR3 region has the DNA TGTGCCAGCAGCTTGGGACTAGCGGGAGAGCAAGAGACCCAGTACTTC. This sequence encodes CASSLGLAGEQETQYF.

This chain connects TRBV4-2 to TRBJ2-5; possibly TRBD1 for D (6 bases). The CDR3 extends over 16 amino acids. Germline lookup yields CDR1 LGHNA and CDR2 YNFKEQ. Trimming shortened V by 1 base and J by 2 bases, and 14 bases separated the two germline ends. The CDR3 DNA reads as TGTGCCAGCAGCCAAGTGGGACACCACGATCAAGAGACCCAGTACTTC. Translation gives CASSQVGHHDQETQYF.

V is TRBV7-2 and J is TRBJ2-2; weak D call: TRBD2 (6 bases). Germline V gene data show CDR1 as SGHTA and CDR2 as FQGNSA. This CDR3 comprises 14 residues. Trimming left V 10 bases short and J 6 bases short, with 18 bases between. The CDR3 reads CATRLAEAPGELFF. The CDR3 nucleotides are TGTGCCACCAGATTAGCGGAGGCCCCCGGGGAGCTGTTTTTT.

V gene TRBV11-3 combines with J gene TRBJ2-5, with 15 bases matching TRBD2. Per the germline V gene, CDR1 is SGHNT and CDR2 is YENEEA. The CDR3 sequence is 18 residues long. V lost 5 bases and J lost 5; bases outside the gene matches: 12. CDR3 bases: TGTGCCAGCAGCCCCGGACTAGCGGGAGGGCCGGGCTACGAGACCCAGTACTTC. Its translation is CASSPGLAGGPGYETQYF. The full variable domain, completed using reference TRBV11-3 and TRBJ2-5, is EAGVVQSPRYKIIEKKQPVAFWCNPISGHNTLYWYLQNLGQGPELLIRYENEEAVDDSQLPKDRFSAERLKGVDSTLKIQPAELGDSAVYLCASSPGLAGGPGYETQYFGPGTRLLVL.

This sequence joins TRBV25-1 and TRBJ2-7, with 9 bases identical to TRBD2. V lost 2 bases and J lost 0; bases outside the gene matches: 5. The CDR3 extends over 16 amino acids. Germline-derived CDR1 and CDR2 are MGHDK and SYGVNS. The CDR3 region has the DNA TGTGCCAGCAGTGAACGGCTAGCGGGAAGCTCCTACGAGCAGTACTTC. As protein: CASSERLAGSSYEQYF.

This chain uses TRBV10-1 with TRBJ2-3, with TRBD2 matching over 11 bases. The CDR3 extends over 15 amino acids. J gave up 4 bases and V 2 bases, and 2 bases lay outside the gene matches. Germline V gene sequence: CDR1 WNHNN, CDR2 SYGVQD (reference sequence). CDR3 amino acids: CASSETSGSSDTQYF. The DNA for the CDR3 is TGCGCCAGCAGTGAGACTAGCGGGAGCTCAGATACGCAGTATTTT.

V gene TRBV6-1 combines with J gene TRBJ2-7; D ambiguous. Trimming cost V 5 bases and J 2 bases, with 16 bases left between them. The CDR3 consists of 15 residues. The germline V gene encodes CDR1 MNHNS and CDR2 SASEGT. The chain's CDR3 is CASSFDGAKTYEQYF. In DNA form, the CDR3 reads TGTGCCAGCAGTTTTGACGGAGCAAAGACCTACGAGCAGTACTTC.

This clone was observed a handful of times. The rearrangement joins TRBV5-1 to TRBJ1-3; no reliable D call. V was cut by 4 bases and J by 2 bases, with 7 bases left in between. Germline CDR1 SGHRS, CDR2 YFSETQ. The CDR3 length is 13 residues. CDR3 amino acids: CASSQNAGNTIYF. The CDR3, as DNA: TGCGCCAGCAGCCAGAATGCTGGAAACACCATATATTTT.

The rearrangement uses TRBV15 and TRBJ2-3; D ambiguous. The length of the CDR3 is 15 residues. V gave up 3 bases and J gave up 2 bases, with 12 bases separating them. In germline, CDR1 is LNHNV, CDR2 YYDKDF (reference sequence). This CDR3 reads CATSSENRNTDTQYF. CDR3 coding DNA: TGTGCCACCAGCAGTGAAAATAGAAACACAGATACGCAGTATTTT.

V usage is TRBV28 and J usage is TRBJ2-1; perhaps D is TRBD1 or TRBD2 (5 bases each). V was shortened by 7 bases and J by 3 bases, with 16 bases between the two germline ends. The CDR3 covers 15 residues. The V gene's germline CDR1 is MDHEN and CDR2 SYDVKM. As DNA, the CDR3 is TGTGCCAGCACCACCGGGACCCAAGACTACAATGAGCAGTTCTTC. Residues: CASTTGTQDYNEQFF.

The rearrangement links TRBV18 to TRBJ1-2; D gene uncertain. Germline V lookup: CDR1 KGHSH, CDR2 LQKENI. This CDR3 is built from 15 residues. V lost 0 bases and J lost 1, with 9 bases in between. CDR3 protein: CASSPPSSVNYGYTF. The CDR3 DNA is TGTGCCAGCTCACCACCGTCTTCAGTTAACTATGGCTACACCTTC.

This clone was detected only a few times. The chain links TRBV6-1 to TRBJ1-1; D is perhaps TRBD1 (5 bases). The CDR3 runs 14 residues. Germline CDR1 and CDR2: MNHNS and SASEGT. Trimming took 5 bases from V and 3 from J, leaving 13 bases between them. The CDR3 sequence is CASSRVSGDTEAFF. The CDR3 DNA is TGTGCCAGCAGTAGGGTCTCGGGGGACACTGAAGCTTTCTTT.

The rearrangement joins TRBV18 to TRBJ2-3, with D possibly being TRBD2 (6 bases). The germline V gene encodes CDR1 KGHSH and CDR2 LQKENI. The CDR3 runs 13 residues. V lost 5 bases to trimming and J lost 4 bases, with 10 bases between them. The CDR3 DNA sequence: TGTGCCAGCTCATCCGGACTATCAGATACGCAGTATTTT. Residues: CASSSGLSDTQYF.

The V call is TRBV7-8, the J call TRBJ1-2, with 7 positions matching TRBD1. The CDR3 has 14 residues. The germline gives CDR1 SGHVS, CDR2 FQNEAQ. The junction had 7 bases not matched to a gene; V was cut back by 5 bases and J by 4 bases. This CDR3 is CASSPLAGGYGYTF. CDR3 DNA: TGTGCCAGCAGCCCCTTGGCAGGGGGCTATGGCTACACCTTC.

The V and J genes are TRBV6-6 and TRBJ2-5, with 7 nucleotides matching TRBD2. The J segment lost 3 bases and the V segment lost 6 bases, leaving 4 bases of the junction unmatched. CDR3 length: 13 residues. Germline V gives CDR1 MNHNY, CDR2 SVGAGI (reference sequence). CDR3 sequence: CASRRLAEETQYF. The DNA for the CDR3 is TGTGCCAGCAGACGACTAGCCGAAGAGACCCAGTACTTC.

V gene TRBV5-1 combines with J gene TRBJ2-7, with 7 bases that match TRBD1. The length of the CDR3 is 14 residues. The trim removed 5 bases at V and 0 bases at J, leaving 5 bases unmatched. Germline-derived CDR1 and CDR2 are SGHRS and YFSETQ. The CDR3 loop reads CASSGTGVSYEQYF. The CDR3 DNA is TGCGCCAGCAGTGGAACAGGGGTCTCCTACGAGCAGTACTTC.

The CDR3 sequence is CSAVYNEQYF. The CDR3 bases are TGCAGTGCCGTCTATAACGAGCAGTACTTC. The genes are TRBV20-1 and TRBJ2-7; no firm D call. This CDR3 is built from 10 residues. V lost 6 bases, J lost 5 bases, and 8 bases lay in between. CDR1 is DFQATT, CDR2 SNEGSKA, per germline (reference sequence).